The present entry profiles one T cell receptor (beta chain) with its context. Only patients with CD8+CD57+ cell expansion on flow cytometry were chosen for sequencing. Patients uniformly had severe acquired aplastic anemia. These data are taken from a study of CD8+CD57+ T cells in acquired aplastic anemia. CDR3 and TCR beta VDJ profiling relied on a genomic DNA template. TCRdb redid the calling of the reads with MiXCR, one entry per CDR3 protein. The sample gives roughly 290,000 distinct CDR3 sequences, 56% of which show up once; approximately 1.3% is in the top ten. Germline CDR1 reads SEHNR; CDR2 reads FQNEAQ (reference sequence). Deletions cut 5 bases from V and 3 bases from J, with 8 bases between. CDR3 size: 12 residues.

This TCR was sampled from a human donor with aplastic anemia. Sequenced sample: sorted CD4+, CD8+, or CD8+CD57+ T cells (not recorded which) from PBMCs. The genes are TRBV7-9 and TRBJ2-7, with TRBD2 as a possible D gene (6 bases). The CDR3 sequence is CASSETSYEQYF. CDR3 nucleotide sequence: TGTGCCAGCAGCGAGACTAGCTACGAGCAGTACTTC.